The sequence of this T cell receptor (beta chain) was determined in a study of blood T cells in healthy people across ages. Ten or more counts support this clonotype. The antigen is unknown. Overall study results and limits: In long-lived donors, naive CD4+ cell counts and diversity exceeded those of aged donors.

Sample-barcoded 5' priming and a J-beta primer mix drove a second PCR of 7 to 11 cycles. Each sample provided no less than 3 million CDR3-containing paired-end reads. One entry per CDR3 protein, called by TCRdb with MiXCR from the 5' RACE reads. This sample yields some 900,000 distinct CDR3 sequences, of which about 28% are seen a single time; approximately 15% belongs to the top ten. Germline lookup yields CDR1 MNHEY and CDR2 SVGAGI. The CDR3 spans 14 residues. V gave up 6 bases and J gave up 7 bases; unmatched junction bases: 7. The sample consisted of blood. The V and J genes are TRBV6-5 and TRBJ2-5, with 11 bases lining up with TRBD1. The origin of this receptor is a woman aged 80 or older in good health. CDR3 sequence reads: CASRGTGGLGTQYF. In DNA form, the CDR3 reads TGTGCCAGCAGAGGGACAGGGGGACTCGGGACCCAGTACTTC.